This TCR beta chain was captured by sequencing in a study of cytomegalovirus exposure and HLA in healthy donors. A note on this clone: No antigen is known for it.

Separation from the approximately 660-subject first cohort characterized the roughly 110-subject validation cohort, to which the donors belonged. Produced via immunoSEQ multiplex PCR; TCRdb's table is partial and in-frame only. The repertoire includes about 130,000 clones, approximately 94% of them detected once, and 1.7% sits in the top ten. The CDR3 is made up of 14 amino acids. The ends lost 6 bases at V and 4 bases at J; junction bases unmatched: 4. Per germline, CDR1 SNHLY and CDR2 FYNNEI. Broader study findings: Using the classifier, cytomegalovirus status was reportedly diagnosed with high specificity and sensitivity.

This clonotype originated in a man younger than 35 in good health and CMV-seronegative. Sequenced: PBMCs. The chain joins TRBV2 to TRBJ2-1; 9 bases are a match to TRBD1. The CDR3, as DNA: TGTGCCAGCAGAGTGACAGGGGGTTACAATGAGCAGTTCTTC. It encodes CASRVTGGYNEQFF.